The 18 T cell receptor gamma chains given below trace back to one sample, sequenced in a study of γδ T cells in repeated Plasmodium falciparum infection. Vgamma9/Vdelta2+ and Vdelta2-negative gammadelta T cells were flow-sorted from PBMC for bulk sequencing. TCRdb processed the multiplex PCR reads again with the CATT caller. The sample holds more than 20,000 gamma-chain clones, 2.5% to 3.5% seen once. Sequencing input: gamma-delta T cells from blood. The receptors come from a pool of human donors (malaria-infected and uninfected, not separated).

The chain is built from TRGV9 and TRGJP. Because TCRdb records no J gene, it was assigned here through a match of the DNA to germline. Looked up from germline, CDR1 is GITISATS and CDR2 is ISYDGTV (reference sequence). Trimming cost V 3 bases and J 17 bases; bases outside gene matches: 16. The CDR3 totals 16 residues. The CDR3 sequence is CALWEKKRVGQKIKVF. CDR3 DNA sequence: TGTGCCTTGTGGGAGAAAAAAAGAGTTGGGCAAAAAATCAAGGTATTT.

The chain couples TRGV9 to TRGJP. TCRdb is silent on the J gene; assignment here came from matching the DNA to germline. CDR1 and CDR2 from the germline V gene are GITISATS and ISYDGTV (reference sequence). Unmatched junction bases numbered 18, after V lost 6 bases and J lost 16 bases. The CDR3 contains 16 residues. As DNA, the CDR3 is TGTGCCTTGTGGAGTATCAAGAGTTGGGCAAAAAAAATCAAGGTATTT. Translating gives CALWSIKSWAKKIKVF.

This clone was observed a few times. This is likely an artifact of a read error, given a far larger clone one base away. CDR3 residues: CATWVYWIKTF. The CDR3 DNA reads as TGTGCCACCTGGGTGTATTGGATCAAGACGTTC. The V gene call reads TRGV8; no J gene was called. The CDR3 runs to 11 residues. The germline V gene has CDR1 VENAVY and CDR2 YDSYNSRV.

This clone was counted ten times or more. A read error likely explains why the TCRdb protein, taken from a much larger clone, differs from this DNA's translation at residue 13; the protein shown is translated from the DNA. This chain uses TRGV9 with TRGJP. As TCRdb names no J gene, one was assigned here on the basis of a DNA match to germline. This CDR3 has 17 amino acids. The germline CDR1 and CDR2 sequences are GITISATS and ISYDGTV (reference sequence). CDR3: CALWEVQGGLGKEIKVF. DNA for the CDR3: TGTGCCTTGTGGGAGGTGCAAGGGGGGTTGGGCAAAGAAATCAAGGTATTT.

This clone showed up many times. This likely reflects a read error, since a far larger clone is one base away. Other DNA sequences in this specimen translate into the identical CDR3. The genes are TRGV3 and TRGJP2. TCRdb offers no J gene call, so here the DNA was matched to germline to obtain one. The CDR3 is made up of 17 amino acids. CDR1 is VTNTFY and CDR2 is YDVSTARD in the germline V gene (reference sequence). The junction had 13 bases not matched to a gene; V was cut back by 0 bases and J by 6 bases. The DNA of the CDR3 is TGTGCCACCTGGGACAGGCCGTCTGCCCCCCGTGATTGGATCAAGACGTTT. Amino acids: CATWDRPSAPRDWIKTF.

By sample share, this clone is medium-sized. The same CDR3 also results from other DNA sequences found in this sample. This chain joins TRGV9 and TRGJ1 or TRGJ2. CDR3 length: 13 residues. Unmatched junction bases numbered 3, after V lost 0 bases and J lost 4 bases. The germline V gene has CDR1 GITISATS and CDR2 ISYDGTV (reference sequence). CDR3 region: CALWEVPYYKKLF. Written as DNA, the CDR3 is TGTGCCTTGTGGGAGGTGCCCTATTATAAGAAACTCTTT.

The table lists this clone with many counts. The translation of this DNA and the TCRdb protein of a much larger clone differ at residue 6, probably owing to a read error; the protein shown here is translated from the DNA. V and J are TRGV9 and TRGJ1 or TRGJ2. No J gene was available from TCRdb, and it was assigned here by a germline match of the DNA. Per the germline V gene, CDR1 is GITISATS and CDR2 is ISYDGTV (reference sequence). V dropped 3 bases and J dropped 0; count of bases not matched to a gene: 14. The CDR3 loop spans 17 amino acids. The CDR3 is CALWETTTPWNYYKKLF. CDR3 coding DNA: TGTGCCTTGTGGGAGACAACAACCCCCTGGAATTATTATAAGAAACTCTTT.

This clone was picked up many times. TCRdb's protein, taken from a much larger clone, differs from this DNA's translation at residue 11, likely owing to a read error; the protein displayed comes from the DNA. The CDR3 spells CATWDRQGSDCIKTF. The CDR3 nucleotides are TGTGCCACCTGGGACAGGCAGGGTAGTGATTGTATCAAGACGTTT. The chain links TRGV3 to TRGJP2. TCRdb supplies no J gene; here it was assigned by aligning the nucleotide sequence to germline. This CDR3 is 15 amino acids long. CDR1 VTNTFY and CDR2 YDVSTARD come from the germline V gene (reference sequence).

In its sample, this clone was seen many times. A far more abundant clone sits one base away, making this likely a read error. Within the sample, other DNA sequences also encode this same CDR3. The chain combines TRGV8 with TRGJ1 or TRGJ2. Germline V lookup: CDR1 VENAVY, CDR2 YDSYNSRV. There are 14 residues in the CDR3. CDR3 amino acids: CATWVLRVYYKKLF. CDR3 coding DNA: TGCGCCACCTGGGTTCTGCGGGTCTATTATAAGAAACTCTTT.

This clone was picked up many times. This sequence joins TRGV2 and TRGJ1 or TRGJ2. From germline, CDR1 is EGSNGY and CDR2 YDSYNSKV. This CDR3 is built from 14 residues. Unmatched junction bases numbered 8, after V lost 0 bases and J lost 6 bases. Here the CDR3 DNA reads TGTGCCACCTGGGACGGGAGGGTCGGTTATAAGAAACTCTTT. This codes for CATWDGRVGYKKLF.

Details on this clone: The protein held in TCRdb is that of a much larger clone and does not match this DNA's translation at residue 10, likely because of a read error; the protein shown is translated from the DNA. V and J are TRGV4 and TRGJ1 or TRGJ2. This CDR3 spans 13 amino acids. The germline gives CDR1 EGSTGY, CDR2 YDSYTSSV. The CDR3 bases are TGTGCCACCTGGGATGGGTGGACTTATAGGAAACTCTTT. Residues: CATWDGWTYRKLF.

The table lists this clone with a few counts. A far larger clone is only one base removed, so a read error is likely. The sample has other DNA sequences that encode this CDR3 too. The chain carries TRGV9 and TRGJ1 or TRGJ2. No J gene is reported in TCRdb; it was inferred here by comparing the DNA with germline. Germline V gene sequence: CDR1 GITISATS, CDR2 ISYDGTV (reference sequence). CDR3 length equals 14 residues. The DNA for the CDR3 is TGTGCCTTGTGGGAGGTGTCGAATTACTATAAGAAACTCTTT. Amino acid sequence: CALWEVSNYYKKLF.

Of note for this clone: A far more abundant clone sits one base away, making this likely a read error. Because the CDR3's place on the DNA is in doubt, the DNA is left out and the CDR3 is given as listed by TCRdb. This CDR3 is also generated by other DNA sequences in the sample. The V gene call is TRGV9, and the J gene call is absent. Germline V gene data show CDR1 as GITISATS and CDR2 as ISYDGTV (reference sequence). Both ends counted, the CDR3 spans 35 residues. CDR3 protein: CALWEARADRIIIRNSLAVEQHLLSQVSIGRIQHF.

About this clone: For this DNA, TCRdb reports the protein of a much larger clone, which diverges at residue 14, most likely from a read error; the protein presented here is translated directly from the DNA. The J gene is TRGJP1, the V gene TRGV2. TCRdb is silent on the J gene; assignment here came from matching the DNA to germline. The germline CDR1 and CDR2 sequences are EGSNGY and YDSYNSKV. The CDR3 has 18 amino acids. CDR3 nucleotide sequence: TGTGCCACCTCCCAGATGGCTCTTAAATATACCACTGGTTTGTTCAAGATATTT. Translating gives CATSQMALKYTTGLFKIF.

Only a few counts were recorded for this clone. The protein held in TCRdb is that of a much larger clone and does not match this DNA's translation at residue 10, likely because of a read error; the protein shown is translated from the DNA. The V and J genes are TRGV4 and TRGJ1 or TRGJ2. Here the J gene came from matching the DNA to germline, since TCRdb omits it. From germline, CDR1 is EGSTGY and CDR2 YDSYTSSV. The CDR3 sequence is 13 residues long. V lost 2 bases to trimming and J lost 12 bases; unmatched junction nucleotides: 13. CDR3 bases: TGTGCCACCTGGGATGCCCGGGGGCATAGGAAACTCTTT. It specifies CATWDARGHRKLF.

This clone has at least ten counts. TCRdb shows a much larger clone's protein in place of this DNA's translation, and the two differ at residue 9, likely through a read error; the protein shown is translated from the DNA. The sample contains more than one DNA sequence encoding this CDR3. V is TRGV2 and J is TRGJ1 or TRGJ2. Germline trimming cut 0 bases from V and 5 bases from J; bases unmatched to any gene: 7. Germline loops: CDR1 EGSNGY, CDR2 YDSYNSKV. The CDR3 contains 14 residues. The DNA for the CDR3 is TGTGCCACCTGGGACGGGCCGACGCATTATAAGAAACTCTTT. Its protein product is CATWDGPTHYKKLF.

About this clone itself: A far bigger clonotype differs at one base, so this is likely a read error. The same CDR3 is also encoded by other DNA sequences in this sample. No J gene call was made, and the V gene is TRGV9. Germline V CDR1 and CDR2: GITISATS, ISYDGTV (reference sequence). The length of the CDR3 is 18 residues. The CDR3 sequence: CALWEVRTPRLGKKIKVF. CDR3 nucleotide sequence: TGTGCCTTGTGGGAGGTAAGAACGCCCCGGTTGGGCAAAAAAATCAAGGTGTTT.

This clone was recorded a few times. Translating this DNA gives a protein that differs at residue 9 from the TCRdb one, which belongs to a much larger clone; a read error is likely, and the protein shown is this translation. J is TRGJP2 and V is TRGV3. TCRdb carries no J gene annotation; the J gene was assigned here by matching the DNA with germline. The CDR3 extends over 17 amino acids. Germline V gene sequence: CDR1 VTNTFY, CDR2 YDVSTARD (reference sequence). V gave up 0 bases and J gave up 6 bases; unmatched junction bases: 13. The CDR3 DNA reads as TGTGCCACCTGGGACAGGCCGTCTGTTCCCCGTGATTGGATCAAGACGTTT. This gives the protein CATWDRPSVPRDWIKTF.